The present TCR beta chain was sequenced within a study of graft-versus-host responses after intestinal transplantation. Study outcomes and limitations: Researchers found GvH clones in recipient marrow, and some showed up first in ileum or blood.

On this clone: The antigen is undetermined.

CDR1 is LNHDA, CDR2 SQIVND, per germline (reference sequence). The CDR3 length is 11 residues. V lost 1 base to trimming and J lost 8 bases, with 5 bases between them. Data came from immunoSEQ multiplex PCR; TCRdb stores just in-frame clones and leaves some out. The table lists tens of thousands of clones, approximately 90% of them singletons. Sequenced here: unstimulated CD8+ T cells sorted from spleen or lymph node cells, sampled before intestinal transplant. The V call is TRBV19, the J call TRBJ1-2, with D uncertain. The source of this sequence is a human donor who received an intestinal transplant. The CDR3 sequence: CASSIGAGYTF. CDR3 sequence (DNA): TGTGCCAGTAGTATAGGGGCGGGCTACACCTTC.